A selection of T cell receptor beta chains follows, all from one sample in a study of blood T cell repertoires in COVID-19. Sequencing was performed with immunoSEQ multiplex PCR; in TCRdb, only in-frame clones are kept and a portion is missing. The table records approximately 350,000 clones, 83% of them present only once. The sample taken for sequencing was peripheral blood. The source of these receptors is a man aged 25 to 40 with active or convalescent COVID-19. CDR3s include the opening cysteine and the closing phenylalanine or tryptophan. The order of the fields is clone size, D gene, V gene, J gene, CDR3 protein, CDR3 DNA. The D gene is left open where the match is weak. For some rows the clone size is stated as once, few or many, or as a class when expanded; others skip it.

>once|TRBD1|TRBV5-4|TRBJ1-2
CASSFRDRRNYGYTF
TGTGCCAGCAGCTTCCGGGACAGAAGAAACTATGGCTACACCTTC
>NA|NA|TRBV6-5|TRBJ1-2
CASSSGPVPYGYTF
TGTGCCAGCAGTTCCGGTCCCGTCCCTTATGGCTACACCTTC
>NA|NA|TRBV11-3|TRBJ1-3
CASSLDGRDMSLNTIYF
TGTGCCAGCAGCTTAGATGGTCGGGACATGTCGCTCAACACCATATATTTT
>NA|TRBD1|TRBV12-3/TRBV12-4|TRBJ1-1
CASTAPGQGGAFF
TGTGCCAGCACCGCCCCCGGACAGGGAGGGGCTTTCTTT
>NA|NA|TRBV28|TRBJ1-1
CASSTGTRHAGAFF
TGTGCCAGCAGTACGGGGACACGGCATGCTGGGGCTTTCTTT
>NA|NA|TRBV7-3|TRBJ2-3
CASSPVGGGTDTQYF
TGTGCCAGCAGCCCCGTCGGGGGAGGCACAGATACGCAGTATTTT
>NA|TRBD1|TRBV9|TRBJ1-3
CASSYQGDPGNTIYF
TGTGCCAGCAGCTACCAGGGGGACCCTGGAAACACCATATATTTT
>NA|TRBD1|TRBV12-5|TRBJ1-3
CASGTTSPGQGRDTIYF
TGTGCTAGTGGGACCACTTCTCCGGGACAGGGGAGAGACACCATATATTTT
>once|NA|TRBV7-8|TRBJ1-4
CASSPRENSEKLFF
TGTGCCAGCAGCCCCCGGGAGAACAGTGAAAAACTGTTTTTT
>NA|NA|TRBV9|TRBJ1-4
CASSLTSRGANEKLFF
TGTGCCAGCAGCCTTACCTCCAGGGGAGCTAATGAAAAACTGTTTTTT
>NA|NA|TRBV7-9|TRBJ2-7
CASSPGGQTYEQYF
TGTGCCAGCAGCCCCGGGGGACAGACCTACGAGCAGTACTTC
>few|TRBD1|TRBV4-3|TRBJ1-1
CASSPKQGDTEAFF
TGCGCCAGCAGCCCAAAACAGGGGGACACTGAAGCTTTCTTT
>NA|TRBD1|TRBV5-1|TRBJ2-5
CASSWTGFQETQYF
TGCGCCAGCAGCTGGACAGGATTCCAAGAGACCCAGTACTTC
>NA|TRBD2|TRBV15|TRBJ2-7
CATRSLAGAEQYF
TGTGCCACCAGGAGCCTAGCGGGAGCCGAGCAGTACTTC
>NA|TRBD2|TRBV19|TRBJ2-1
CASSFGLARNEQFF
TGTGCCAGTAGTTTCGGACTAGCCAGGAATGAGCAGTTCTTC
>NA|NA|TRBV28|TRBJ1-5
CASTLSGNQPQHF
TGTGCCAGCACTCTCTCTGGCAATCAGCCCCAGCATTTT
>NA|NA|TRBV3-1/TRBV3-2|TRBJ1-1
CASSHRVSNTEAFF
TGTGCCAGCAGCCACAGGGTGAGCAACACTGAAGCTTTCTTT
>NA|NA|TRBV2|TRBJ2-2
CASSLDSPNTGELFF
TGTGCCAGCAGCCTGGACAGCCCGAACACCGGGGAGCTGTTTTTT
>few|NA|TRBV7-3|TRBJ2-7
CASSSDYEQYF
TGTGCCAGCAGCTCAGACTACGAGCAGTACTTC
>NA|NA|TRBV5-5|TRBJ1-5
CASSLSGGQGQPQHF
TGTGCCAGCAGCCTATCCGGGGGGCAGGGTCAGCCCCAGCATTTT
>NA|TRBD1|TRBV14|TRBJ2-7
CASSLISGGLYEQYF
TGTGCCAGCAGCCTCATATCAGGGGGCCTCTACGAGCAGTACTTC
>NA|NA|TRBV14|TRBJ2-1
CASSQGRLSSYNEQFF
TGTGCCAGCAGCCAAGGGAGGCTAAGCTCCTACAATGAGCAGTTCTTC
>NA|NA|TRBV11-3|TRBJ1-1
CASRVRGNTEAFF
TGTGCCAGCAGGGTTAGGGGGAACACTGAAGCTTTCTTT
>NA|TRBD1|TRBV2|TRBJ2-6
CASSKQGAGANVLTF
TGTGCCAGCAGTAAACAGGGGGCTGGGGCCAACGTCCTGACTTTC
>NA|NA|TRBV4-1|TRBJ2-5
CASSHLVVGETQYF
TGCGCCAGCAGCCACCTCGTTGTCGGGGAGACCCAGTACTTC
>few|NA|TRBV7-9|TRBJ2-1
CASRSSVEQFF
TGTGCCAGCAGGTCTAGCGTTGAGCAGTTCTTC
>NA|NA|TRBV30|TRBJ2-7
CAWSATEVGEQYF
TGTGCCTGGAGTGCCACAGAAGTTGGCGAGCAGTACTTC
>NA|NA|TRBV5-1|TRBJ1-1
CASSLRPQGGNTEAFF
TGCGCCAGCAGCTTGAGGCCCCAGGGAGGTAACACTGAAGCTTTCTTT
>NA|NA|TRBV28|TRBJ2-4
CASSGGPRVENIQYF
TGTGCCAGCTCCGGGGGACCTAGGGTGGAGAACATTCAGTACTTC
>NA|TRBD1|TRBV18|TRBJ2-7
CASSAKTGSGEQYF
TGTGCCAGCTCAGCAAAGACAGGGTCGGGGGAGCAGTACTTC
>NA|TRBD2|TRBV5-4|TRBJ2-5
CASSLKRGEGTQYF
TGTGCCAGCAGCTTAAAGCGGGGAGAGGGGACCCAGTACTTC
>NA|NA|TRBV29-1|TRBJ2-7
CSVEEWGVGSSEQYF
TGCAGCGTTGAAGAGTGGGGAGTCGGGTCCTCCGAGCAGTACTTC
>NA|NA|TRBV18|TRBJ2-1
CASSPPNGAPSDNEQFF
TGTGCCAGCTCACCACCGAATGGGGCCCCATCGGACAATGAGCAGTTCTTC
>NA|TRBD1|TRBV19|TRBJ1-4
CASSPQGVGEKLFF
TGTGCCAGTAGCCCACAGGGGGTCGGTGAAAAACTGTTTTTT
>once|TRBD1|TRBV4-1|TRBJ2-6
CASSPRGQVSGANVLTF
TGCGCCAGCAGCCCCAGGGGGCAGGTCTCTGGGGCCAACGTCCTGACTTTC
>NA|NA|TRBV19|TRBJ1-1
CASTPLLQGRGAFF
TGTGCCAGCACTCCCCTACTACAGGGTAGGGGAGCTTTCTTT
>NA|NA|TRBV7-2|TRBJ1-1
CASSKSGATEAFF
TGTGCCAGCAGCAAGAGTGGGGCCACTGAAGCTTTCTTT
>NA|TRBD1|TRBV5-5|TRBJ2-3
CASSPTGASTDTQYF
TGTGCCAGCAGCCCCACAGGGGCTAGCACAGATACGCAGTATTTT
>NA|TRBD1|TRBV28|TRBJ2-7
CASSTGTGKGYEQYF
TGTGCCAGCAGTACCGGGACAGGGAAGGGCTACGAGCAGTACTTC
>NA|NA|TRBV7-3|TRBJ2-2
CASSTTRESRELFF
TGTGCCAGCAGCACGACTAGGGAGAGCAGGGAGCTGTTTTTT
>NA|NA|TRBV1|TRBJ2-2
CTSSFRLAGDTGELFF
TGCACCAGCAGCTTCCGACTAGCGGGAGACACCGGGGAGCTGTTTTTT
>NA|NA|TRBV12-3/TRBV12-4|TRBJ1-2
CASSSRGGYTF
TGTGCCAGCAGTTCCCGCGGTGGCTACACCTTC
>once|TRBD2|TRBV28|TRBJ2-3
CASTHFMGGRTSRGDTQYF
TGTGCCAGCACCCACTTTATGGGGGGGCGGACTAGCCGGGGGGATACGCAGTATTTT
>once|TRBD2|TRBV5-1|TRBJ2-2
CASSVIAGGPAGELFF
TGCGCCAGCAGCGTCATAGCGGGGGGGCCCGCCGGGGAGCTGTTTTTT
>NA|NA|TRBV11-2|TRBJ2-3
CASSLRGARPSGIADTQYF
TGTGCCAGCAGCTTACGGGGGGCCCGCCCGTCGGGTATTGCAGATACGCAGTATTTT
>NA|NA|TRBV29-1|TRBJ1-4
CSVGQGGTTNEKLFF
TGCAGCGTTGGGCAGGGAGGAACGACTAATGAAAAACTGTTTTTT
>few|TRBD1|TRBV28|TRBJ1-6
CASRRQGVSSPLHF
TGTGCCAGCAGGCGTCAGGGGGTAAGCTCACCCCTCCACTTT
>NA|NA|TRBV7-2|TRBJ2-7
CASSLGSRGRISYEQYF
TGTGCCAGCAGCTTAGGGTCGCGGGGGCGTATCTCCTACGAGCAGTACTTC
>NA|NA|TRBV7-3|TRBJ1-3
CASSFKNQGSSGNTIYF
TGTGCCAGCAGCTTCAAAAACCAGGGGAGCTCTGGAAACACCATATATTTT
>NA|TRBD1|TRBV3-1/TRBV3-2|TRBJ2-3
CASRTGVTDTQYF
TGTGCCAGCAGGACAGGGGTGACAGATACGCAGTATTTT
>NA|NA|TRBV10-1|TRBJ1-2
CASSEGYRADTF
TGCGCCAGCAGTGAGGGGTACAGGGCCGACACCTTC
>NA|NA|TRBV5-1|TRBJ2-4
CASSSLQGSTKNIQYF
TGCGCCAGCAGCTCCCTACAGGGATCAACCAAAAACATTCAGTACTTC
>NA|NA|TRBV30|TRBJ1-3
CAVATGNTIYF
TGTGCCGTTGCTACTGGAAACACCATATATTTT
>NA|NA|TRBV11-3|TRBJ2-5
CASSFGDQETQYF
TGTGCCAGCAGCTTCGGGGATCAAGAGACCCAGTACTTC